One T cell receptor beta chain is described in this entry. The data originate from a study of T cells after yellow fever vaccination. This CDR3 is 14 amino acids long. The germline V and J ends were trimmed by 5 bases and 14 bases, with 22 bases remaining between them. Germline-derived CDR1 and CDR2 are SGHDT and YYEEEE. Study observations and caveats: A weaker but faster secondary response was observed, peaking on day 5 versus 15.

MiXCR, run by TCRdb on the 5' RACE reads, gives a single entry per CDR3 protein. The repertoire includes some 96,000 distinct CDR3 sequences, around 9.8% of them detected once, and 16% sits in the top ten. The chain combines TRBV5-6 with TRBJ1-4; weak D call: TRBD1 (6 bases). Sequenced material: CD8+ T cells not binding an NS4B(214-222) dextramer, sorted from PBMCs, taken roughly 14 days after the first yellow fever vaccination. The origin of this receptor is a young man who received the YFV17D yellow fever vaccine. The CDR3 DNA is TGTGCCAGCAGTTTCCGGGACACCCGTTTTTCGCTGTTTTTT. Its translation: CASSFRDTRFSLFF.